This T cell receptor beta chain originates from a study of blood T cell repertoires in COVID-19. The wider study: The United States, Italy and Spain supplied acute and convalescent COVID-19 samples. Nucleic acid was either cDNA or gDNA, and it came from T cells, B-cell-depleted T cells, or PBMCs.

Germline CDR1 reads MNHEY; CDR2 reads SVGAGI. The V and J ends lost 0 bases and 3 bases respectively, with 11 bases between them. The CDR3 contains 16 residues. In the original workflow: Amplified reference gene primers provided the basis for estimating nucleated cell counts. TCRdb's table, derived via immunoSEQ multiplex PCR, lists solely in-frame clones and lacks some. D and trimming come from the DNA, and the V and J calls and clone size come from that table. Of roughly 100,000 clones listed, around 81% are singletons. The rearrangement joins TRBV6-5 to TRBJ1-4; TRBD1 might be the D (5 bases). Sequencing was performed on peripheral blood. This sequence was found in an older woman with acute or convalescent COVID-19. CDR3: CASSYSAGWANEKLFF. Written as DNA, the CDR3 is TGTGCCAGCAGTTACTCGGCAGGGTGGGCTAATGAAAAACTGTTTTTT.